The rows below give T cell receptor beta chains drawn from one sample of a study of T cell changes during pregnancy in multiple sclerosis. TCRdb's table, derived via immunoSEQ multiplex PCR, lists solely in-frame clones and lacks some. The data contain around 57,000 clones, around 92% of them seen just once; the ten biggest clones take up 0.16%. This specimen was CD4+ T cells from peripheral blood mononuclear cells, taken after pregnancy. These receptors were collected from a female donor in good health, enrolled as a control in a pregnancy study. The CDR3 runs from the conserved cysteine through the conserved F or W. A D gene is named only where the DNA matches it firmly. A row's size may be missing; if present it is once, few, many or a size class.

TRBJ2-5,TRBD2,-,TRBV5-1,CASREGIQETQYF,TGCGCCAGCCGGGAGGGCATTCAAGAGACCCAGTACTTC
TRBJ2-7,TRBD1,-,TRBV18,CASSQTGDYEQYF,TGTGCCAGCTCACAGACAGGGGACTACGAGCAGTACTTC
TRBJ1-5,-,-,TRBV6-1,CASSSLGNQPQHF,TGTGCCAGCAGTTCGCTAGGCAATCAGCCCCAGCATTTT
TRBJ2-7,-,-,TRBV6-1,CASSSRGGRYEQYF,TGTGCCAGCAGTTCAAGGGGGGGCCGGTACGAGCAGTACTTC
TRBJ1-1,-,-,TRBV4-2,CASSQEIGGNTEAFF,TGTGCCAGCAGCCAAGAAATAGGGGGGAACACTGAAGCTTTCTTT
TRBJ2-2,TRBD2,-,TRBV7-6,CASSLRLAGDVGELFF,TGTGCCAGCAGCTTAAGGCTAGCGGGGGATGTCGGGGAGCTGTTTTTT
TRBJ2-3,TRBD2,-,TRBV15,CATSRGTSGGPDTQYF,TGTGCCACCAGCAGAGGGACTAGCGGGGGCCCAGATACGCAGTATTTT
TRBJ1-4,-,-,TRBV11-3,CASSRTASANEKLFF,TGTGCCAGCAGCCGTACAGCCTCGGCTAATGAAAAACTGTTTTTT
TRBJ1-1,-,-,TRBV18,CASSPLRDNPTEAFF,TGTGCCAGCTCACCCCTCCGGGACAACCCCACTGAAGCTTTCTTT
TRBJ2-7,TRBD1,-,TRBV5-6,CASSRGTGHEQYF,TGTGCCAGCAGCCGCGGGACAGGCCACGAGCAGTACTTC
TRBJ1-5,-,-,TRBV7-2,CASSNSQGRDNQPQHF,TGTGCCAGCAGCAACTCACAGGGAAGGGACAATCAGCCCCAGCATTTT
TRBJ1-6,TRBD1,-,TRBV7-2,CASSPGQGVSPLHF,TGTGCCAGCAGCCCGGGACAGGGTGTTTCACCCCTCCACTTT
TRBJ2-5,TRBD1,-,TRBV14,CASSPWTGGLETQYF,TGTGCCAGCAGCCCCTGGACAGGGGGGTTGGAGACCCAGTACTTC
TRBJ2-7,-,-,TRBV2,CASGATYEQYF,TGTGCCAGCGGAGCGACCTACGAGCAGTACTTC
TRBJ2-3,TRBD2,-,TRBV9,CASSVAAGGSTDTQYF,TGTGCCAGCAGCGTAGCGGCGGGGGGGTCGACAGATACGCAGTATTTT
TRBJ1-2,-,-,TRBV19,CASSMIGTPDYGYTF,TGTGCCAGTAGTATGATCGGGACACCCGACTATGGCTACACCTTC
TRBJ1-2,TRBD1,-,TRBV5-1,CASQRTGGFNYGYTF,TGCGCCAGCCAGAGGACAGGAGGGTTTAACTATGGCTACACCTTC
TRBJ2-1,TRBD1,-,TRBV6-6,CASSSGDRGKRNEQFF,TGTGCCAGCAGTTCCGGAGACAGGGGGAAAAGGAATGAGCAGTTCTTC
TRBJ2-1,-,-,TRBV19,CASSIEGTPTHNEQFF,TGTGCCAGTAGTATTGAGGGAACCCCGACTCACAATGAGCAGTTCTTC
TRBJ1-5,TRBD1,-,TRBV19,CASRNSGGLNQPQHF,TGTGCCTCTAGGAATTCAGGGGGCCTCAATCAGCCCCAGCATTTT
TRBJ2-4,-,once,TRBV19,CASSIYSRLRAKNIQYF,TGTGCCAGTAGTATATATTCAAGACTCCGGGCCAAAAACATTCAGTACTTC
TRBJ1-1,-,-,TRBV5-1,CASSPNLQVGTEAFF,TGCGCCAGCAGCCCCAATCTACAGGTTGGCACTGAAGCTTTCTTT
TRBJ2-3,TRBD2,-,TRBV7-2,CASSLGPLAADTQYF,TGTGCCAGCAGCTTAGGTCCTCTAGCGGCAGATACGCAGTATTTT
TRBJ2-2,-,-,TRBV28,CASSFPGFTGELFF,TGTGCCAGCAGTTTTCCGGGGTTCACCGGGGAGCTGTTTTTT
TRBJ1-2,-,-,TRBV30,CAWTVGGSANYGYTF,TGTGCCTGGACCGTAGGTGGCAGCGCTAACTATGGCTACACCTTC
TRBJ2-2,-,-,TRBV5-4,CASTSTRAGTGELFF,TGTGCCAGCACATCGACTAGGGCGGGCACCGGGGAGCTGTTTTTT
TRBJ2-3,TRBD1,-,TRBV18,CASSPTGQGGTDTQYF,TGTGCCAGCTCACCAACGGGACAGGGGGGCACAGATACGCAGTATTTT
TRBJ1-4,-,-,TRBV6-1,CASQWGPTAEKLFF,TGTGCTTCCCAGTGGGGGCCCACGGCTGAAAAACTGTTTTTT
TRBJ2-3,-,-,TRBV15,CATSRDRGGSTDTQYF,TGTGCCACCAGCAGAGATCGTGGGGGGAGCACAGATACGCAGTATTTT
TRBJ2-3,-,-,TRBV6-5,CASSYSEGAGDTQYF,TGTGCCAGCAGTTACTCGGAGGGTGCGGGCGATACGCAGTATTTT
TRBJ2-5,-,-,TRBV20-1,CSAVALETQYF,TGCAGTGCTGTAGCGTTGGAGACCCAGTACTTC
TRBJ1-2,-,-,TRBV4-1,CASSQDEIGYTF,TGCGCCAGCAGCCAAGACGAGATTGGCTACACCTTC
TRBJ1-5,-,-,TRBV27,CASSSIGQINSNQPQHF,TGTGCCAGCAGTTCCATTGGACAGATCAATAGCAATCAGCCCCAGCATTTT
TRBJ2-1,-,-,TRBV9,CTSSVAGSGHNEQFF,TGTACCAGCAGCGTAGCAGGGTCTGGGCACAATGAGCAGTTCTTC
TRBJ1-4,TRBD1,once,TRBV2,CASTRQGRSNEKLFF,TGTGCCAGCACCCGACAGGGGCGATCTAATGAAAAACTGTTTTTT
TRBJ2-6,-,-,TRBV5-4,CASSLVQGTNVLTF,TGTGCCAGCAGCCTCGTACAGGGTACCAACGTCCTGACTTTC
TRBJ2-1,-,-,TRBV5-6,CASSLVGGDNEQFF,TGTGCCAGCAGCTTGGTTGGCGGCGACAATGAGCAGTTCTTC
TRBJ1-1,-,-,TRBV6-5,CASSYRRISNTEAFF,TGTGCCAGCAGTTACAGGAGGATCTCGAACACTGAAGCTTTCTTT
TRBJ1-6,-,-,TRBV5-6,CASSLVSADSPLHF,TGTGCCAGCAGCTTGGTGTCAGCGGATTCACCCCTCCACTTT
TRBJ1-3,-,-,TRBV7-2,CASSLYTQGSSGNTIYF,TGTGCCAGCAGCCTTTATACCCAGGGAAGCTCTGGAAACACCATATATTTT
TRBJ1-5,TRBD1,-,TRBV10-3,CAISEGDRENQPQHF,TGTGCCATCAGTGAAGGGGACAGGGAAAATCAGCCCCAGCATTTT
TRBJ2-5,TRBD1,-,TRBV4-2,CASSRGQGEETQYF,TGTGCCAGCAGCAGGGGACAGGGGGAAGAGACCCAGTACTTC
TRBJ1-2,-,-,TRBV19,CASSLRGKYGYTF,TGTGCCAGTAGTCTCAGAGGGAAGTATGGCTACACCTTC
TRBJ2-6,-,-,TRBV19,CASSSMGRPLSGANVLTF,TGTGCCAGTAGTAGTATGGGGCGGCCGCTCTCTGGGGCCAACGTCCTGACTTTC
TRBJ1-1,-,few,TRBV2,CASKGQSLMNTEAFF,TGTGCCAGCAAAGGACAGTCCCTAATGAACACTGAAGCTTTCTTT
TRBJ1-4,TRBD1,-,TRBV6-5,CASSYSDRGEKLFF,TGTGCCAGCAGTTACTCGGACAGGGGGGAAAAACTGTTTTTT
TRBJ2-1,-,-,TRBV30,CAWSPGRPNEQFF,TGTGCCTGGAGTCCGGGTAGGCCAAATGAGCAGTTCTTC
TRBJ2-5,TRBD2,-,TRBV7-2,CASSLGATSGAQETQYF,TGTGCCAGCAGCTTAGGGGCGACTAGCGGGGCCCAAGAGACCCAGTACTTC
TRBJ2-3,TRBD2,-,TRBV7-9,CASRVVAGGRTDTQYF,TGTGCCAGCAGAGTAGTAGCGGGGGGGCGCACAGATACGCAGTATTTT
TRBJ1-2,-,-,TRBV11-2,CASSLGGGSNYGYTF,TGTGCCAGCAGCTTAGGTGGGGGCTCTAACTATGGCTACACCTTC
TRBJ2-6,-,-,TRBV5-4,CASSLGGSSGANVLTF,TGTGCCAGCAGCCTGGGGGGCAGCTCTGGGGCCAACGTCCTGACTTTC
TRBJ2-7,-,-,TRBV7-2,CASSPRSRGAGEQYF,TGTGCCAGCAGCCCCCGTTCCCGGGGTGCGGGCGAGCAGTACTTC
TRBJ2-1,-,-,TRBV6-1,CASSPQVREQFF,TGTGCCAGCAGTCCACAGGTTCGGGAGCAGTTCTTC